The sequence of this T cell receptor beta chain was determined in a study of human T cells and chemical hapten exposure (dated by TCRdb to about 2021). For the study in its entirety: For sensitization, 2% DPC in acetone was applied to a roughly 2 cm by roughly 2 cm area of upper inner arm skin. Throughout the study period of around 25 weeks, patients also received therapeutic DPC doses to the scalp every week. Patch testing on the upper back used Finn chambers containing 0.01% DPC, with scoring done after 6 days according to International Contact Dermatitis Research Group standards. Alopecia areata with under or over 50% scalp involvement, alopecia totalis and alopecia universalis were represented in the patient cohort, which was mostly female. The libraries were sequenced as a pool, and the TCR yield per sample differed mostly because of small variations in library volumes within the pool. In alopecia patients, the study followed how the peripheral blood TCR repertoire changed in vivo over primary and secondary sensitization to diphenylcyclopropenone (DPC), a hapten. Blood was sampled from patients pre-sensitization (week 0) and at 2, 6 and about 24 weeks after DPC sensitization. Twenty-nine alopecia patients gave blood for TCR sequencing at one to four time points (pre-sensitization, 2, 6 and 24 weeks). Results the study describes overall, beyond this receptor: Because all patients had alopecia, a presumed autoimmune disease, the immune response of the patients might differ from that of healthy individuals. The number of TCRs above 1 in 1000 frequency did not change with DPC sensitization; there was no evidence of global repertoire structure alterations. Repeated subsampling changed both the strength of the expansion versus patch-test correlation and the threshold at which the correlation became significant. Significantly more large CDR3 similarity clusters were formed by expanded TCRs than by pre-sensitization or healthy control sets, consistent with antigen-driven responses. The number of PT1 expanded TCRs positively correlated with patch test score, significant at thresholds 8, 16 and 32 but not 4.

This sample's time point label indicates: patch test 2, 6 weeks after DPC sensitization. Explained via the paper, the treatment or condition label denotes: therapeutic diphenylcyclopropenone sensitization with weekly scalp DPC. Blood at each patch-test visit was drawn before the patch test was applied. Patients were considered eligible if aged 18 to 70, diagnosed with alopecia and deemed suitable for DPC therapy, and patients were excluded if pregnant. Total RNA was isolated from unfractionated whole blood collected in Tempus Blood RNA tubes. Notes on this clonotype: Its antigen remains undetermined. Per-base qualities were not stored, and no clone one base away is much larger.

The germline V gene (reference sequence) sets CDR1 to DFQATT and CDR2 to SNEGSKA. The CDR3 contains 14 residues, cysteine and phenylalanine counted. CDR3 DNA is the only sequence kept; it has 42 bases, read in frame from the first base. Between the V and J ends, shortened by 5 bases and 0 bases respectively, the junction contains 11 bases. To prepare the library, RACE was applied. TCRdb records NextSeq 500 as the sequencer. During library preparation, unique molecular identifiers were attached to individual cDNA molecules so that TCRs could be counted in a quantitative, reproducible way. Each blood RNA sample was used to sequence both TCR alpha and TCR beta chains. Per the source publication's procedure: A median of around 96,000 TCRs per sample was observed, with a range of roughly 20,000 to 750,000. V, J and CDR3 annotation of the TCR reads was carried out using the Decombinator software suite. For the PS versus PT1 abundance plots, all samples were subsampled to the same number of TCRs (28,000). Expanded TCRs were defined as absent before sensitization and observed at least eight times at the 2-week time point. TCRdb passed the public sequencing reads through fastp at Q25 and MiXCR, retaining productive beta sequences. Under each unique CDR3 protein, matching rows form one entry showing the most common genes and DNA. TCRdb's processing, not the authors', yielded these V and J calls. A total of roughly 140,000 distinct CDR3 sequences appear in this sample, about 10% of them only once. Clones ranked in the top ten supply around 1.4% of the sample.

Rearrangement joined TRBV20-1 to TRBJ2-1; the D gene is possibly TRBD2, with 5 bases matching. The receptor was derived from a woman aged 50 to 65 with alopecia areata. Some clones in this sample may be carry-over from other donors' samples. Specimen: whole blood, collected in connection with sensitization to the hapten diphenylcyclopropenone (DPC). The CDR3 reads CSAFSGSSYNEQFF. The DNA sequence is as follows: TGCAGTGCTTTCAGCGGAAGCTCCTACAATGAGCAGTTCTTC.